What follows are 24 T cell receptor beta chains derived from one specimen sequenced in a study of technical replicates of blood from several donors. Sequenced by immunoSEQ multiplex PCR; TCRdb stores in-frame clones only, minus some. Here the sample spans 80,000 to 95,000 clones, about 92% being singletons. The sample comprised T cells isolated from PBMCs. The receptors were sampled from a human donor in good health.

The V gene is TRBV11-3, the J gene TRBJ2-3, with 7 bases fitting TRBD1. The V gene end was trimmed by 8 bases and the J gene end by 0 bases; junction bases not matched to a gene: 5. Per the germline V gene, CDR1 is SGHNT and CDR2 is YENEEA. CDR3 length: 14 amino acids. The CDR3 loop reads CASGPGQSTDTQYF. The CDR3 DNA reads TGTGCCAGCGGACCGGGACAGAGCACAGATACGCAGTATTTT.

This clone appeared a single time. The genes are TRBV11-2 and TRBJ2-7; D might be TRBD1 (6 bases). Germline-derived CDR1 and CDR2 are SGHAT and FQNNGV. The CDR3 is made up of 16 amino acids. V lost 5 bases and J 6 bases, leaving 23 bases between the germline ends. DNA of the CDR3: TGTGCCAGCAGCCCTTACCCCAGGGACAACTTTTGCGAGCAGTACTTC. Protein: CASSPYPRDNFCEQYF.

V usage is TRBV28 and J usage is TRBJ2-6, with D possibly matching TRBD1 (5 bases). The CDR3 has 16 residues. Germline CDR1 and CDR2: MDHEN and SYDVKM. Deletions cut 5 bases from V and 0 bases from J, with 11 bases between. In nucleotides, the CDR3 is TGTGCCAGCAGTGAGACAGAACCCTCTGGGGCCAACGTCCTGACTTTC. Its translation is CASSETEPSGANVLTF. Full variable domain (outside the CDR3, taken from reference TRBV28 and TRBJ2-6): DVKVTQSSRYLVKRTGEKVFLECVQDMDHENMFWYRQDPGLGLRLIYFSYDVKMKEKGDIPEGYSVSREKKERFSLILESASTNQTSMYLCASSETEPSGANVLTFGAGSRLTVL.

The chain recombines TRBV9 with TRBJ2-1; 8 bases are a match to TRBD2. This CDR3 spans 17 amino acids. V lost 1 base to trimming and J lost 4 bases; unmatched junction nucleotides: 10. Germline CDR1 reads SGDLS; CDR2 reads YYNGEE. The CDR3 loop reads CASSVSSTGGPYNEQFF. CDR3 in DNA: TGTGCCAGCAGCGTAAGTAGCACGGGGGGGCCATACAATGAGCAGTTCTTC. Based on the CDR3 plus reference TRBV9 and TRBJ2-1, the full variable domain is DSGVTQTPKHLITATGQRVTLRCSPRSGDLSVYWYQQSLDQGLQFLIQYYNGEERAKGNILERFSAQQFPDLHSELNLSSLELGDSALYFCASSVSSTGGPYNEQFFGPGTRLTVL.

This chain connects TRBV6-5 to TRBJ1-3, with 7 bases aligning to TRBD1. V shed 4 bases and J 4 bases; nucleotides not matched to a gene: 10. In germline, CDR1 is MNHEY, CDR2 SVGAGI. This CDR3 has 16 residues. The CDR3 loop is CASSSPDRPWGNTIYF. CDR3 DNA: TGTGCCAGCAGTTCACCGGACAGGCCTTGGGGAAACACCATATATTTT.

The V call is TRBV6-1, the J call TRBJ2-5; 9 bases agree with TRBD2. The V segment lost 4 bases and the J segment 4 bases; nucleotides outside the gene matches: 7. The CDR3 is 15 amino acids. CDR1 MNHNS and CDR2 SASEGT come from the germline V gene. CDR3 residues: CASSGVAGGPETQYF. CDR3 in DNA: TGTGCCAGCAGTGGGGTCGCGGGGGGGCCAGAGACCCAGTACTTC.

V gene TRBV7-3 combines with J gene TRBJ1-1, with 10 bases fitting TRBD1. V lost 5 bases, J lost 10 bases, and 19 bases stayed unmatched. Germline CDR1 reads SGHTA; CDR2 reads FQGTGA. This CDR3 is 17 amino acids long. The CDR3 reads CASSPNREPGQGLGAFF. CDR3 DNA: TGTGCCAGCAGCCCTAATCGGGAGCCGGGACAGGGGTTAGGAGCTTTCTTT.

The chain couples TRBV7-3 to TRBJ2-3; 11 bases agree with TRBD1. CDR3 length equals 15 residues. V shed 4 bases, J shed 1 base, and the junction held 1 base outside the gene matches. CDR1 is SGHTA, CDR2 FQGTGA, per germline. CDR3: CASSWTGGRTDTQYF. The CDR3 DNA sequence: TGTGCCAGCAGCTGGACAGGGGGCCGCACAGATACGCAGTATTTT.

This clone was observed a single time. V is TRBV6-6 and J is TRBJ1-1; maybe TRBD1 (5 bases). Deletions cut 6 bases from V and 0 bases from J, with 11 bases between. Germline assignment: CDR1 MNHNY and CDR2 SVGAGI (reference sequence). The length of the CDR3 is 14 residues. The CDR3 sequence: CASRETVLNTEAFF. In nucleotides, the CDR3 is TGTGCCAGCAGGGAGACAGTGCTGAACACTGAAGCTTTCTTT.

A single count supports this clone. The chain recombines TRBV28 with TRBJ2-7; D is unclear. Trimming took off 0 bases at V and 0 bases at J, with 15 bases between the two ends. The CDR3 consists of 17 residues. Germline assignment: CDR1 MDHEN and CDR2 SYDVKM. The CDR3 nucleotides read TGTGCCAGCAGTTTATGGAGCGCGCGTCCGAGCTCCTACGAGCAGTACTTC. Protein: CASSLWSARPSSYEQYF. The full variable domain, rest sourced from reference TRBV28 and TRBJ2-7, is DVKVTQSSRYLVKRTGEKVFLECVQDMDHENMFWYRQDPGLGLRLIYFSYDVKMKEKGDIPEGYSVSREKKERFSLILESASTNQTSMYLCASSLWSARPSSYEQYFGPGTRLTVT.

This sequence joins TRBV5-4 and TRBJ2-5; a weak D match, TRBD2 (6 bases). V lost 0 bases and J lost 14, with 11 bases in between. CDR1 and CDR2 (germline): SGHNT, YYREEE (reference sequence). CDR3 size: 11 residues. The CDR3 DNA follows: TGTGCCAGCAGCTTGGTAGGGACTCTATACTTC. Its protein product is CASSLVGTLYF.

The V and J genes are TRBV11-2 and TRBJ2-7, with 7 bases identical to TRBD1. The germline gives CDR1 SGHAT, CDR2 FQNNGV. V was clipped by 6 bases and J by 7 bases; unmatched bases: 12. The CDR3 is 14 residues long. CDR3 amino acids: CASRQETGFGEQYF. The DNA of the CDR3 is TGTGCCAGCAGACAAGAGACAGGGTTCGGAGAGCAGTACTTC. The full variable domain, with the rest looked up from reference TRBV11-2 and TRBJ2-7, is EAGVAQSPRYKIIEKRQSVAFWCNPISGHATLYWYQQILGQGPKLLIQFQNNGVVDDSQLPKDRFSAERLKGVDSTLKIQPAKLEDSAVYLCASRQETGFGEQYFGPGTRLTVT.

The V call is TRBV14, the J call TRBJ2-7; D gene unclear. From germline, CDR1 is SGHDN and CDR2 FVKESK. The CDR3 totals 17 residues. V was shortened by 3 bases and J by 3 bases, with 21 bases between the two germline ends. Here the CDR3 reads CASSHPRDIFGGYEQYF. CDR3 coding DNA: TGTGCCAGCAGCCACCCCAGAGACATATTCGGTGGCTACGAGCAGTACTTC.

The rearrangement joins TRBV19 to TRBJ2-1; 10 bases are a match to TRBD1. CDR3 length equals 15 residues. CDR1 and CDR2 from the germline V gene are LNHDA and SQIVND (reference sequence). The junction had 2 bases not matched to a gene; V was cut back by 6 bases and J by 0 bases. The DNA for the CDR3 is TGTGCCAGTAGCGACAGGGGGCTCTCCTACAATGAGCAGTTCTTC. It codes for CASSDRGLSYNEQFF.

The chain is built from TRBV28 and TRBJ1-2; no clear D gene. The CDR3 loop spans 12 amino acids. Deletions cut 1 base from V and 6 bases from J, with 6 bases between. The V gene's germline CDR1 is MDHEN and CDR2 SYDVKM. CDR3 bases: TGTGCCAGCAGTTTATACGGGGATGGCTACACCTTC. Translated: CASSLYGDGYTF.

This chain connects TRBV6-6 to TRBJ2-1, with TRBD2 matching over 7 bases. This CDR3 comprises 14 residues. V shed 5 bases, J shed 7 bases, and the junction held 8 bases outside the gene matches. Germline-derived CDR1 and CDR2 are MNHNY and SVGAGI (reference sequence). CDR3 DNA sequence: TGTGCCAGCAGTGAGACTAGCTTGGAAAATGAGCAGTTCTTC. Translated: CASSETSLENEQFF.

The J gene is TRBJ1-1, the V gene TRBV28; D is ambiguous. Germline loops: CDR1 MDHEN, CDR2 SYDVKM. Between the trimmed V and J ends, which lost 6 bases and 12 bases, there was a span of 20 bases. The CDR3 spans 13 residues. The chain's CDR3 is CASSPGVRRESFF. The CDR3 DNA is TGTGCCAGCAGCCCCGGGGTGAGGAGGGAGTCTTTCTTT. The variable domain in full, with the rest retrieved from reference TRBV28 and TRBJ1-1, is DVKVTQSSRYLVKRTGEKVFLECVQDMDHENMFWYRQDPGLGLRLIYFSYDVKMKEKGDIPEGYSVSREKKERFSLILESASTNQTSMYLCASSPGVRRESFFGQGTRLTVV.

This clone has just a few counts. The gene calls are TRBV30 and TRBJ1-1; no firm D call. With 3 bases removed from V and 8 bases from J, the gap between germline ends came to 16 bases. CDR1 is GTSNPN and CDR2 is SVGIG in the germline V gene (reference sequence). The CDR3 is made up of 13 amino acids. The CDR3: CAWSLRRLAEAFF. CDR3 coding DNA: TGTGCCTGGAGCTTAAGGAGGCTGGCGGAAGCTTTCTTT. Looking up the rest from reference TRBV30 and TRBJ1-1 gives the full variable domain: SQTIHQWPATLVQPVGSPLSLECTVEGTSNPNLYWYRQAAGRGLQLLFYSVGIGQISSEVPQNLSASRPQDRQFILSSKKLLLSDSGFYLCAWSLRRLAEAFFGQGTRLTVV.

Here the CDR3 reads CASSLAGVYNEQFF. For the CDR3, the DNA is TGTGCCAGCAGCTTAGCGGGGGTGTACAATGAGCAGTTCTTC. This chain connects TRBV6-6 to TRBJ2-1, with 9 bases fitting TRBD2. V was pared by 6 bases and J by 4 bases, with 4 bases of the junction left unmatched. Germline CDR1 is MNHNY and CDR2 is SVGAGI (reference sequence). The CDR3 totals 14 residues.

The chain recombines TRBV6-1 with TRBJ2-7; D uncertain. Trimming pared 0 bases from V and 4 bases from J, leaving 7 bases between. Germline loops: CDR1 MNHNS, CDR2 SASEGT. There are 13 residues in the CDR3. CDR3 in DNA: TGTGCCAGCAGTGAAGCCTCCCCGTACGAGCAGTACTTC. Translation gives CASSEASPYEQYF.

The chain uses TRBV10-1 and TRBJ2-5; D remains unclear. V gave up 4 bases and J gave up 5 bases, with 5 bases separating them. The CDR3 is 11 amino acids. CDR1 WNHNN and CDR2 SYGVQD come from the germline V gene (reference sequence). This CDR3 reads CASSGGETQYF. The CDR3 DNA reads as TGCGCCAGCAGTGGCGGTGAGACCCAGTACTTC.

The rearrangement uses TRBV7-9 and TRBJ1-4; D is undetermined. The CDR3 totals 14 residues. V was clipped by 3 bases and J by 1 base, with 6 bases between them. CDR1 and CDR2 from the germline V gene are SEHNR and FQNEAQ (reference sequence). The CDR3 region has the DNA TGTGCCAGCAGCTTGGACTTAACTAATGAAAAACTGTTTTTT. It translates to CASSLDLTNEKLFF.

The chain uses TRBV7-8 and TRBJ1-4; D is unclear. There are 14 residues in the CDR3. Germline V gene data show CDR1 as SGHVS and CDR2 as FQNEAQ. V lost 5 bases, J lost 5 bases, and 12 bases lay in between. In DNA form, the CDR3 reads TGTGCCAGCAGCGTAGACTTGAGGAATGAAAAACTGTTTTTT. This translates into CASSVDLRNEKLFF.

The chain employs TRBV9 and TRBJ1-1; D is ambiguous. The CDR3 is made up of 13 amino acids. V lost 2 bases and J 2 bases, leaving 7 bases between the germline ends. Germline assignment: CDR1 SGDLS and CDR2 YYNGEE. The CDR3 region is CASSVAENTEAFF. The CDR3 DNA reads TGTGCCAGCAGCGTGGCAGAAAACACTGAAGCTTTCTTT.